The T cell receptor beta chain under discussion was sequenced for a study of blood T cells in healthy people across ages. As for the study in general: With template switching, about one barcoded beta molecule was captured per two T cells.

In the case of this clonotype: The antigen is not known.

Study-level points and caveats: Naive T cell percentage strongly correlated with TCR beta diversity. Lack of knowledge of donor CMV status possibly confounded expanded clonotype changes. Measured against age, TCR beta diversity per million T cells decreased in a roughly linear manner.

Then a second PCR, running about 6 to 11 cycles, was carried out with a sample-barcoded 5' primer and a J-beta primer mix. MiXCR, applied by TCRdb to the 5' RACE reads, yields one record per CDR3 protein. The sample consists of 1.5 million to 2 million distinct CDR3 sequences, about 50% of them appearing once. Specimen: blood. The sequence derives from a middle-aged woman in good health.

This CDR3 is CASSALRTGVSDGYTF. In DNA, the CDR3 is TGTGCCAGCAGTGCCCTTAGGACAGGTGTTTCTGATGGCTACACCTTC. The chain uses TRBV2 and TRBJ1-2; 7 positions agree with TRBD1. The V segment lost 4 bases and the J segment 6 bases; nucleotides outside the gene matches: 14. The CDR3 length is 16 residues. CDR1 SNHLY and CDR2 FYNNEI come from the germline V gene. Drawing the rest from reference TRBV2 and TRBJ1-2, the complete variable domain is EPEVTQTPSHQVTQMGQEVILRCVPISNHLYFYWYRQILGQKVEFLVSFYNNEISEKSEIFDDQFSVERPDGSNFTLKIRSTKLEDSAMYFCASSALRTGVSDGYTFGSGTRLTVV.